Presented here are 29 T cell receptor beta chains from one specimen sequenced in a study of cytomegalovirus exposure and HLA in healthy donors. The PCR contained 60 Vbeta and 13 Jbeta primers. This table comes from immunoSEQ multiplex PCR, and its TCRdb copy is limited to in-frame clones, with some not included. The sample has under 80,000 clones, approximately 75% seen once. Sample: PBMCs. These receptors were taken from a woman aged 25 to 39 in good health and CMV-seronegative.

V is TRBV27 and J is TRBJ2-5, with 7 bases lining up with TRBD2. The J call could be wrong; TRBJ2-7 is a better fit for the DNA end. This CDR3 has 14 residues. Germline V gene data show CDR1 as MNHEY and CDR2 as SMNVEV (reference sequence). CDR3 sequence (DNA): TGTGCCAGCAGCCCTAGCGGCTCCGCCTACGAGCAGTACTTC. Its translation: CASSPSGSAYEQYF.

The rearrangement links TRBV28 to TRBJ2-5; 10 nucleotides line up with TRBD1. The last part of the DNA fits TRBJ2-7 better; the J call may be wrong. Germline CDR1 is MDHEN and CDR2 is SYDVKM. The CDR3 is made up of 16 amino acids. CDR3 amino acids: CASSSLRQGAVYEQYF. The CDR3 coding sequence is TGTGCCAGCAGTTCCCTCCGACAGGGGGCCGTCTACGAGCAGTACTTC.

The rearrangement links TRBV5-1 to TRBJ2-1, with 11 positions matching TRBD2. Germline CDR1 SGHRS, CDR2 YFSETQ. CDR3 length: 18 amino acids. V shed 2 bases and J 8 bases; nucleotides not matched to a gene: 15. CDR3 sequence: CASSFDFSGRAGSDEQFF. CDR3 coding DNA: TGCGCCAGCAGCTTCGATTTTAGCGGGAGGGCAGGTTCGGATGAGCAGTTCTTC.

The rearrangement joins TRBV27 to TRBJ2-3; 10 bases align to TRBD2. This CDR3 region has 15 residues. Germline CDR1 is MNHEY and CDR2 is SMNVEV (reference sequence). The junction had 4 bases not matched to a gene; V was cut back by 6 bases and J by 1 base. The CDR3 coding sequence is TGTGCCAGCAGCCTCCTAGCGGGGGGCACAGATACGCAGTATTTT. Translating gives CASSLLAGGTDTQYF.

V gene TRBV5-6 combines with J gene TRBJ2-2; no reliable D call. The V and J ends lost 2 bases and 2 bases respectively, with 10 bases between them. Germline-derived CDR1 and CDR2 are SGHDT and YYEEEE. The CDR3 is made up of 15 amino acids. Here the CDR3 reads CASSLRLTNTGELFF. The CDR3 DNA reads as TGTGCCAGCAGCTTACGACTCACTAACACCGGGGAGCTGTTTTTT.

CDR3 amino acids: CAWTPGTSGGRKYF. The CDR3 nucleotides are TGTGCCTGGACCCCCGGGACTAGCGGGGGGAGGAAGTACTTC. The V call is TRBV30, the J call TRBJ2-7, with 15 bases identical to TRBD2. Germline assignment: CDR1 GTSNPN and CDR2 SVGIG (reference sequence). Losses at the gene ends were 4 bases for V and 11 bases for J; bases not matched to a gene: 9. The CDR3 covers 14 residues.

This rearrangement joins TRBV9 to TRBJ1-4; maybe TRBD1 (6 bases). Germline V gives CDR1 SGDLS, CDR2 YYNGEE. The CDR3 extends over 16 amino acids. Trimming stripped 4 bases from V and 4 bases from J, with 17 bases between. CDR3 in amino acids: CASSTIEQGINEKLFF. In DNA, the CDR3 is TGTGCCAGCAGCACTATCGAGCAGGGGATTAATGAAAAACTGTTTTTT.

This clone was found once. This chain links TRBV7-2 with TRBJ2-1; 11 bases map to TRBD2. The CDR3 totals 16 residues. The V gene end was trimmed by 5 bases and the J gene end by 7 bases; junction bases not matched to a gene: 10. Germline V gene lookup returns CDR1 SGHTA and CDR2 FQGNSA. CDR3 bases: TGTGCCAGCAGCCCCATACTAGCGGGAGCTGGAAATGAGCAGTTCTTC. This sequence encodes CASSPILAGAGNEQFF.

J is TRBJ2-1 and V is TRBV29-1; TRBD1 aligns across 7 bases. The germline V gene has CDR1 SQVTM and CDR2 ANQGSEA. This CDR3 is built from 14 residues. Trimming took 2 bases from V and 8 from J; bases not matched to a gene: 9. The CDR3 reads CSVEKGAETYEQFF. CDR3 DNA sequence: TGCAGCGTTGAAAAGGGGGCTGAAACCTATGAGCAGTTCTTC.

This clone has a handful of counts. This chain links TRBV2 with TRBJ2-1; 9 positions match TRBD2. The germline CDR1 and CDR2 sequences are SNHLY and FYNNEI. This CDR3 has 14 amino acids. V shed 6 bases and J 4 bases; nucleotides not matched to a gene: 4. The CDR3: CASRLAGSYNEQFF. The CDR3 bases are TGTGCCAGCAGACTAGCGGGTTCGTACAATGAGCAGTTCTTC. Variable domain in full (rest from reference TRBV2 and TRBJ2-1): EPEVTQTPSHQVTQMGQEVILRCVPISNHLYFYWYRQILGQKVEFLVSFYNNEISEKSEIFDDQFSVERPDGSNFTLKIRSTKLEDSAMYFCASRLAGSYNEQFFGPGTRLTVL.

The chain joins TRBV7-9 to TRBJ2-7, with 10 bases matching TRBD2. J gave up 0 bases and V 8 bases, and 13 bases lay outside the gene matches. Per the germline V gene, CDR1 is SEHNR and CDR2 is FQNEAQ (reference sequence). The CDR3 consists of 17 residues. CDR3 amino acids: CASSKGVAGGHSYEQYV. In nucleotides, the CDR3 is TGTGCCAGCTCCAAAGGGGTAGCGGGAGGACACTCCTACGAGCAGTACGTC.

In its sample, this clone was seen once. V and J are TRBV7-9 and TRBJ2-5; D perhaps matches TRBD2 (6 bases). V shed 1 base and J shed 5 bases, with 8 bases lying between them. The CDR3 extends over 13 amino acids. Germline values: CDR1 SEHNR, CDR2 FQNEAQ (reference sequence). CDR3 loop: CASSLVLAETQYF. CDR3 nucleotide sequence: TGTGCCAGCAGCTTAGTACTAGCCGAGACCCAGTACTTC.

The sample holds one count of this clone. This chain connects TRBV7-3 to TRBJ2-3, with D possibly matching TRBD2 (5 bases). The CDR3 is 16 residues long. V was trimmed by 4 bases and J by 2 bases, leaving 16 bases between them. The germline CDR1 and CDR2 sequences are SGHTA and FQGTGA. CDR3 loop: CASSSKAGGSTDTQYF. CDR3 DNA: TGTGCCAGCAGCTCCAAAGCCGGAGGTTCCACAGATACGCAGTATTTT.

The CDR3 loop reads CASSLLTSGRGWEQFF. The CDR3 DNA is TGTGCCAGCAGCTTGCTGACTAGCGGGAGGGGGTGGGAGCAGTTCTTC. The chain employs TRBV5-6 and TRBJ2-1, with TRBD2 matching 14 bases. The CDR3 is 16 amino acids. The V and J ends lost 1 base and 10 bases, in that order; junction bases with no gene match: 7. CDR1 and CDR2 (germline): SGHDT, YYEEEE.

This chain uses TRBV10-3 with TRBJ2-7; TRBD1 matches 10 bases. Germline assignment: CDR1 ENHRY and CDR2 SYGVKD. V shed 4 bases, J shed 2 bases, and the junction held 5 bases outside the gene matches. This CDR3 is 15 amino acids long. For the CDR3, the DNA is TGTGCCATCAGTGGTGGACAGGGGGTTACCTACGAGCAGTACGTC. Its translation: CAISGGQGVTYEQYV.

The chain joins TRBV5-1 to TRBJ2-3; 10 bases are a match to TRBD2. Germline lookup yields CDR1 SGHRS and CDR2 YFSETQ. The CDR3 length is 16 residues. The junction had 6 bases not matched to a gene; V was cut back by 1 base and J by 4 bases. CDR3 coding DNA: TGCGCCAGCAGCTTGAGGCCTAGCGGGAGTCCAGATACGCAGTATTTT. As protein: CASSLRPSGSPDTQYF.

This clone has only one observation. The gene calls are TRBV28 and TRBJ1-2, with a weak D call TRBD1 (6 bases). The CDR3 extends over 14 amino acids. The germline V and J ends were trimmed by 10 bases and 4 bases, with 19 bases remaining between them. Per germline, CDR1 MDHEN and CDR2 SYDVKM. CDR3 sequence reads: CATSGGPTSYGYTF. CDR3 DNA: TGTGCCACCTCCGGGGGGCCGACGTCCTATGGCTACACCTTC.

In its sample, this clone was seen once. This rearrangement joins TRBV6-5 to TRBJ2-1; 9 nucleotides line up with TRBD1. The ends lost 6 bases at V and 10 bases at J; junction bases unmatched: 4. The germline CDR1 and CDR2 sequences are MNHEY and SVGAGI. There are 12 residues in the CDR3. Written as DNA, the CDR3 is TGTGCCAGCAGGTATACAGGGGGCGAGCAGTTCTTC. Residues: CASRYTGGEQFF.

This chain joins TRBV11-2 and TRBJ1-1; tentatively, D is TRBD1 (5 bases). The germline V gene has CDR1 SGHAT and CDR2 FQNNGV. The CDR3 extends over 14 amino acids. The V end lost 3 bases, the J end lost 7 bases, and 15 bases lay between the germline ends. CDR3 DNA sequence: TGTGCCAGCAGCTTGGACCGACAGAATCATGAAGCTTTCTTT. It specifies CASSLDRQNHEAFF.

The gene calls are TRBV5-1 and TRBJ2-3, with D maybe TRBD2 (5 bases). Germline loops: CDR1 SGHRS, CDR2 YFSETQ. V shed 2 bases and J shed 6 bases, with 10 bases lying between them. The CDR3 sequence is 13 residues long. CDR3 coding DNA: TGCGCCAGCAGCTTACTAGTCGTCGATACGCAGTATTTT. Translation: CASSLLVVDTQYF.

The V gene is TRBV27, the J gene TRBJ1-1; 7 bases agree with TRBD1. V dropped 5 bases and J dropped 8; count of bases not matched to a gene: 5. The CDR3 consists of 12 residues. Per the germline V gene, CDR1 is MNHEY and CDR2 is SMNVEV (reference sequence). This chain's CDR3 is CASSPGGGEAFF. Written as DNA, the CDR3 is TGTGCCAGCAGTCCCGGAGGGGGCGAAGCTTTCTTT.

The table lists this clone with a count of one. This sequence joins TRBV5-1 and TRBJ1-2; D possibly corresponds to TRBD1 (6 bases). Germline V gene data show CDR1 as SGHRS and CDR2 as YFSETQ. V lost 0 bases, J lost 4 bases, and 13 bases lay in between. The CDR3 is 15 amino acids. CDR3 loop: CASSLEEGGVYGYTF. Written as DNA, the CDR3 is TGCGCCAGCAGCTTGGAAGAAGGGGGAGTCTATGGCTACACCTTC.

The chain employs TRBV7-9 and TRBJ1-3, with a tentative D call TRBD1 (5 bases). The V gene lost 5 bases and the J gene lost 1 base, with 18 bases spanning the gap. The CDR3 runs 17 residues. CDR1 is SEHNR and CDR2 is FQNEAQ in the germline V gene (reference sequence). The CDR3 DNA follows: TGTGCCAGCAGCCCCGTTGGCGGGGACCCTTCTGGAAACACCATATATTTT. Amino acid sequence: CASSPVGGDPSGNTIYF.

The rearrangement uses TRBV27 and TRBJ1-6, with D tentatively TRBD1 (5 bases). The CDR3 is made up of 17 amino acids. The V gene lost 0 bases and the J gene lost 7 bases, with 16 bases spanning the gap. The germline gives CDR1 MNHEY, CDR2 SMNVEV (reference sequence). The CDR3 nucleotides read TGTGCCAGCAGTTTATCCGGGGGAGGACCGCACAATTCACCCCTCCACTTT. Translated, it gives CASSLSGGGPHNSPLHF.

There are a few counts of this clone. The rearrangement links TRBV7-9 to TRBJ1-1; no clear D. There are 16 residues in the CDR3. The V and J ends lost 1 base and 1 base respectively, with 13 bases between them. Germline CDR1 reads SEHNR; CDR2 reads FQNEAQ (reference sequence). CDR3 region: CASSLEPLGGNTEAFF. The CDR3 DNA reads TGTGCCAGCAGCTTAGAGCCCCTCGGCGGGAACACTGAAGCTTTCTTT. The full variable domain, completed using reference TRBV7-9 and TRBJ1-1, is DTGVSQNPRHKITKRGQNVTFRCDPISEHNRLYWYRQTLGQGPEFLTYFQNEAQLEKSRLLSDRFSAERPKGSFSTLEIQRTEQGDSAMYLCASSLEPLGGNTEAFFGQGTRLTVV.

The chain is built from TRBV29-1 and TRBJ1-1; TRBD1 matches at 7 bases. Germline V gene lookup returns CDR1 SQVTM and CDR2 ANQGSEA. The CDR3 runs 13 residues. The V and J ends lost 6 bases and 1 base, in that order; junction bases with no gene match: 5. The CDR3, as DNA: TGCAGCGTCCACAGGGGAGGGAACACTGAAGCTTTCTTT. This translates into CSVHRGGNTEAFF.

The rearrangement links TRBV7-9 to TRBJ2-3; 7 nucleotides agree with TRBD1. The V gene end was trimmed by 8 bases and the J gene end by 2 bases; junction bases not matched to a gene: 13. The CDR3 is 16 residues long. CDR1 is SEHNR and CDR2 is FQNEAQ in the germline V gene (reference sequence). The CDR3 reads CASGSGTVALTDTQYF. CDR3 in DNA: TGTGCCAGCGGCTCCGGGACAGTAGCCCTCACAGATACGCAGTATTTT.

The chain carries TRBV7-9 and TRBJ2-3; TRBD2 aligns across 7 bases. The CDR3 extends over 12 amino acids. The germline gives CDR1 SEHNR, CDR2 FQNEAQ (reference sequence). Unmatched junction bases numbered 2, after V lost 5 bases and J lost 6 bases. The CDR3 sequence: CASSPAGDTQYF. The CDR3 DNA reads TGTGCCAGCAGCCCAGCGGGGGATACGCAGTATTTT.

This clone was seen only a few times. This chain links TRBV6-6 with TRBJ1-3; D is unresolved. Germline V gene lookup returns CDR1 MNHNY and CDR2 SVGAGI (reference sequence). Trimming removed 2 bases from V and 0 bases from J, with 8 bases in between. The length of the CDR3 is 15 residues. Here the CDR3 reads CASSYIGSSGNTIYF. For the CDR3, the DNA is TGTGCCAGCAGTTACATCGGGAGCTCTGGAAACACCATATATTTT.